The 12 T cell receptor beta chains in this list originate from one sample, sequenced in a study of neoadjuvant anti-PD-1 for oral cavity cancer. Stated time point: after neoadjuvant nivolumab, at surgical resection. Here immunoSEQ multiplex PCR was the method, and the copy in TCRdb shows in-frame clones only, minus some. The sample contains approximately 15,000 clones, approximately 35% of which appear only once. The sequencing here drew on tumor tissue, taken after nivolumab (anti-PD-1) treatment. The receptor set was obtained from a person aged 35-79 years with oral cavity squamous cell carcinoma.

This rearrangement joins TRBV9 to TRBJ2-2, with D possibly being TRBD1 (6 bases). Per germline, CDR1 SGDLS and CDR2 YYNGEE. Trimming took 6 bases from V and 7 from J, leaving 13 bases between them. This CDR3 is 13 amino acids long. The chain's CDR3 is CASNWGQSGELFF. CDR3 coding DNA: TGTGCCAGCAACTGGGGGCAGAGCGGGGAGCTGTTTTTT.

The chain couples TRBV9 to TRBJ2-3, with 13 positions matching TRBD2. Germline CDR1 reads SGDLS; CDR2 reads YYNGEE. The CDR3 runs 18 residues. With V trimmed by 0 bases and J by 0 bases, 4 bases remained unmatched. The CDR3 is CASSVGLAGGRSTDTQYF. CDR3 nucleotide sequence: TGTGCCAGCAGCGTAGGACTAGCGGGGGGCCGAAGCACAGATACGCAGTATTTT.

This clone has more than one count but fewer than ten. The rearrangement links TRBV2 to TRBJ2-1; D gene uncertain. V was trimmed by 8 bases and J by 5 bases, leaving 19 bases between them. The CDR3 spans 15 residues. CDR1 is SNHLY and CDR2 is FYNNEI in the germline V gene. CDR3 nucleotides: TGTGCCAGCCAGATAACCCTAGGCCTCGACAATGAGCAGTTCTTC. Translated, it gives CASQITLGLDNEQFF.

Many counts were recorded for this clone. This chain connects TRBV6-5 to TRBJ2-1; possible D gene TRBD2, 6 bases. There are 14 residues in the CDR3. Germline V gives CDR1 MNHEY, CDR2 SVGAGI. Between the trimmed V and J ends, which lost 6 bases and 4 bases, there was a span of 13 bases. CDR3 nucleotides: TGTGCCAGCAGCAGGGCTAGCGCGTACAATGAGCAGTTCTTC. Protein: CASSRASAYNEQFF.

This clone was detected a few times. The chain links TRBV7-6 to TRBJ1-6; 7 bases are a match to TRBD1. V lost 5 bases to trimming and J lost 9 bases; unmatched junction nucleotides: 10. This CDR3 contains 15 residues. CDR1 SGHVS and CDR2 FNYEAQ come from the germline V gene. CDR3 in DNA: TGTGCCAGCAGCCTAACAACAGGGGACCTTTCACCCCTCCACTTT. Translation gives CASSLTTGDLSPLHF.

This chain uses TRBV6-1 with TRBJ1-2; D remains ambiguous. This CDR3 is built from 14 residues. In germline, CDR1 is MNHNS, CDR2 SASEGT. V was cut by 4 bases and J by 0 bases, with 9 bases left in between. This CDR3 reads CASSGPGANYGYTF. CDR3 bases: TGTGCCAGCAGTGGACCGGGAGCTAACTATGGCTACACCTTC.

The chain combines TRBV15 with TRBJ2-5, with 11 bases that match TRBD1. This CDR3 has 15 residues. V lost 1 base and J lost 5; bases outside the gene matches: 3. Germline V gives CDR1 LNHNV, CDR2 YYDKDF (reference sequence). CDR3 region: CATSRGTGGGETQYF. For the CDR3, the DNA is TGTGCCACCAGCAGAGGGACAGGGGGCGGCGAGACCCAGTACTTC. Based on the CDR3 plus reference TRBV15 and TRBJ2-5, the full variable domain is DAMVIQNPRYQVTQFGKPVTLSCSQTLNHNVMYWYQQKSSQAPKLLFHYYDKDFNNEADTPDNFQSRRPNTSFCFLDIRSPGLGDTAMYLCATSRGTGGGETQYFGPGTRLLVL.

The chain links TRBV4-3 to TRBJ2-2; D not certain. Germline V lookup: CDR1 LGHNA, CDR2 YSLEER. Trimming cost V 0 bases and J 6 bases, with 11 bases left between them. This CDR3 is built from 15 residues. The CDR3 loop reads CASSQESRAAGELFF. The DNA of the CDR3 is TGCGCCAGCAGCCAAGAAAGTCGGGCAGCCGGGGAGCTGTTTTTT.

This clone was detected only a few times. The J gene is TRBJ1-6, the V gene TRBV7-8, with TRBD1 matching 8 bases. The CDR3 contains 16 residues. Germline CDR1 is SGHVS and CDR2 is FQNEAQ. Germline trimming cut 4 bases from V and 7 bases from J; bases unmatched to any gene: 9. CDR3 in DNA: TGTGCCAGCAGCTCCTACCAGGGGGCTGGGAATTCACCCCTCCACTTT. This codes for CASSSYQGAGNSPLHF.

The chain joins TRBV5-1 to TRBJ1-6; a weak D match, TRBD1 (5 bases). CDR1 SGHRS and CDR2 YFSETQ come from the germline V gene. The CDR3 covers 18 residues. V shed 4 bases and J shed 7 bases, with 24 bases lying between them. CDR3 region: CASSAWAARGLTNSPLHF. The CDR3 bases are TGCGCCAGCAGCGCCTGGGCCGCAAGGGGACTAACGAATTCACCCCTCCACTTT.

The chain employs TRBV7-9 and TRBJ1-1; D might be TRBD1 (6 bases). Trimming took off 1 base at V and 0 bases at J, with 18 bases between the two ends. The CDR3 totals 18 residues. In germline, CDR1 is SEHNR, CDR2 FQNEAQ (reference sequence). CDR3 DNA: TGTGCCAGCAGCTTAGATTCGACAGGAGGAAACCTGAACACTGAAGCTTTCTTT. It codes for CASSLDSTGGNLNTEAFF.

The rearrangement links TRBV19 to TRBJ1-3, with D hard to call. This CDR3 has 13 amino acids. Germline V gene data show CDR1 as LNHDA and CDR2 as SQIVND (reference sequence). Trimming took 9 bases from V and 4 from J, leaving 13 bases between them. CDR3 sequence reads: CASSETGGNTIYF. The CDR3 DNA sequence: TGTGCCAGCAGTGAGACTGGAGGAAACACCATATATTTT.